These 24 T cell receptor beta chains share one sample of origin, sequenced in a study of blood T cell repertoires in COVID-19. Sequencing was performed with immunoSEQ multiplex PCR; in TCRdb, only in-frame clones are kept and a portion is missing. The sample includes under 250,000 clones, around 80% of them seen just once. The specimen sequenced was peripheral blood. The source of these receptors is a woman aged 55-75 years who had recovered from COVID-19.

The V and J genes are TRBV9 and TRBJ2-1, with a tentative D call TRBD2 (6 bases). CDR3 length equals 12 residues. Germline lookup yields CDR1 SGDLS and CDR2 YYNGEE. V was pared by 7 bases and J by 8 bases, with 13 bases between. CDR3 nucleotide sequence: TGTGCCAGCTTGGGGGAGCGGGATGAGCAGTTCTTC. Protein product: CASLGERDEQFF.

The chain joins TRBV29-1 to TRBJ1-2, with 9 bases lining up with TRBD1. This CDR3 is 14 amino acids long. CDR1 is SQVTM, CDR2 ANQGSEA, per germline. V shed 6 bases and J 6 bases; nucleotides not matched to a gene: 11. The CDR3 DNA is TGCAGCGTCAAGGCCGGGACAGGGTGGGATGGCTACACCTTC. As protein: CSVKAGTGWDGYTF.

This rearrangement joins TRBV16 to TRBJ2-7; TRBD2 matches at 9 bases. This CDR3 has 17 residues. The junction had 17 bases not matched to a gene; V was cut back by 5 bases and J by 6 bases. The V gene's germline CDR1 is KGHSY and CDR2 FQNENV. The CDR3 DNA reads TGTGCCAGCAGCACCAGCGACGGGCTAGCGGGAACCGGCGAGCAGTACTTC. Its translation is CASSTSDGLAGTGEQYF.

V is TRBV19 and J is TRBJ1-3; D is perhaps TRBD1 (6 bases). In germline, CDR1 is LNHDA, CDR2 SQIVND (reference sequence). The CDR3 is 14 amino acids. V was shortened by 7 bases and J by 5 bases, with 15 bases between the two germline ends. The CDR3 DNA follows: TGTGCCAGTACCCTGGCAGGGGCGAGAAACACCATATATTTT. Translation gives CASTLAGARNTIYF. Together with reference TRBV19 and TRBJ1-3, the CDR3 gives the full variable domain: DGGITQSPKYLFRKEGQNVTLSCEQNLNHDAMYWYRQDPGQGLRLIYYSQIVNDFQKGDIAEGYSVSREKKESFPLTVTSAQKNPTAFYLCASTLAGARNTIYFGEGSWLTVV.

V gene TRBV10-1 combines with J gene TRBJ2-1; 10 bases match TRBD1. V dropped 6 bases and J dropped 2; count of bases not matched to a gene: 4. The CDR3 spans 15 residues. Germline assignment: CDR1 WNHNN and CDR2 SYGVQD (reference sequence). CDR3 residues: CASSPGQGTYNEQFF. Written as DNA, the CDR3 is TGCGCCAGCAGCCCGGGACAGGGGACCTACAATGAGCAGTTCTTC.

This rearrangement joins TRBV2 to TRBJ2-5; tentatively, D is TRBD2 (5 bases). The germline CDR1 and CDR2 sequences are SNHLY and FYNNEI. This CDR3 is 14 amino acids long. Trimming removed 6 bases from V and 1 base from J, with 12 bases in between. This CDR3 reads CASRIGVSQETQYF. Written as DNA, the CDR3 is TGTGCCAGCAGGATCGGGGTATCCCAAGAGACCCAGTACTTC.

The chain has TRBV21-1 and TRBJ1-1; TRBD1 was called by the table and not checked on the DNA. TRBV21-1 counts as a pseudogene. The CDR3 length is 15 residues. The CDR3 sequence is CASSPEGNRGGEAFF. The DNA for the CDR3 is TGTGCCAGCAGCCCAGAGGGGAACAGGGGTGGTGAAGCTTTCTTT.

Only one count was recorded for this clone. The J gene is TRBJ1-1, the V gene TRBV7-8; D perhaps matches TRBD1 (5 bases). Germline V lookup: CDR1 SGHVS, CDR2 FQNEAQ. CDR3 length equals 14 residues. The V gene lost 1 base and the J gene lost 1 base, with 7 bases spanning the gap. DNA for the CDR3: TGTGCCAGCAGCTTAGGCAGGGCGAACACTGAAGCTTTCTTT. This sequence encodes CASSLGRANTEAFF.

V usage is TRBV7-6 and J usage is TRBJ2-1, with D tentatively TRBD1 (6 bases). CDR3 length: 16 amino acids. V lost 1 base to trimming and J lost 7 bases, with 17 bases between them. Germline-derived CDR1 and CDR2 are SGHVS and FNYEAQ. In DNA form, the CDR3 reads TGTGCCAGCAGCTTAGGCCCTAGTGTGGGACAAAATGAGCAGTTCTTC. It translates to CASSLGPSVGQNEQFF.

This sequence joins TRBV6-6 and TRBJ1-1; D ambiguous. Per the germline V gene, CDR1 is MNHNY and CDR2 is SVGAGI (reference sequence). The V end lost 5 bases, the J end lost 1 base, and 11 bases lay between the germline ends. This CDR3 spans 14 amino acids. CDR3 region: CASSKSAGNTEAFF. Here the CDR3 DNA reads TGTGCCAGCAGTAAGTCAGCAGGGAACACTGAAGCTTTCTTT.

The chain joins TRBV5-1 to TRBJ2-5; TRBD2 aligns across 9 bases. In germline, CDR1 is SGHRS, CDR2 YFSETQ. CDR3 length: 15 residues. Trimming cost V 3 bases and J 2 bases; bases outside gene matches: 5. CDR3 nucleotides: TGCGCCAGCAGCTATAGCGGGGGTACACAAGAGACCCAGTACTTC. Amino acids: CASSYSGGTQETQYF.

The V call is TRBV5-5, the J call TRBJ2-1; 10 bases match TRBD2. Germline V gene lookup returns CDR1 SGHKS and CDR2 YYEKEE (reference sequence). The V and J ends lost 5 bases and 3 bases, in that order; junction bases with no gene match: 8. There are 16 residues in the CDR3. CDR3 protein: CASSISGGASYNEQFF. The CDR3 DNA is TGTGCCAGCAGTATCAGCGGGGGGGCGAGCTACAATGAGCAGTTCTTC.

This clone was picked up one time. This same CDR3 is encoded by further DNA sequences in the sample. V and J are TRBV2 and TRBJ1-2; D is unresolved. The V gene lost 4 bases and the J gene lost 5 bases, with 5 bases spanning the gap. The CDR3 has 11 residues. CDR1 is SNHLY and CDR2 is FYNNEI in the germline V gene. In DNA form, the CDR3 reads TGTGCCAGCAGTGGAGGGTATGGCTACACCTTC. Amino acids: CASSGGYGYTF.

In the case of this clone: Other DNA sequences in the sample encode the same CDR3. The chain joins TRBV7-9 to TRBJ2-7; 8 nucleotides align to TRBD1. After removal of 5 bases from V and 2 bases from J, the junction contained 2 bases not matched to a gene. CDR1 and CDR2 (germline): SEHNR, FQNEAQ (reference sequence). This CDR3 contains 13 residues. In DNA form, the CDR3 reads TGTGCCAGCAGCCCCAGGGGGCCCTACGAGCAGTACTTC. Translated: CASSPRGPYEQYF.

CDR3 nucleotide sequence: TGTGCCAGCACGGAGGTTCGGAGGACCTCCAACTATGGCTACACCTTC. Translation gives CASTEVRRTSNYGYTF. The chain employs TRBV5-6 and TRBJ1-2; D remains ambiguous. CDR3 length: 16 residues. V was shortened by 6 bases and J by 2 bases, with 20 bases between the two germline ends. CDR1 and CDR2 (germline): SGHDT, YYEEEE.

The chain joins TRBV6-2 or TRBV6-3 to TRBJ1-1; tentatively, D is TRBD1 (6 bases). The V gene's germline CDR1 is MNHEY and CDR2 SVGEGT. The CDR3 runs 14 residues. The germline V and J ends were trimmed by 5 bases and 5 bases, with 15 bases remaining between them. CDR3 amino acids: CASSTLTGLTEAFF. The CDR3 nucleotides read TGTGCCAGCAGTACGCTCACAGGGTTAACTGAAGCTTTCTTT.

This clone was counted a single time. The chain carries TRBV10-3 and TRBJ1-5, with D possibly TRBD1 on 6 matching bases. The germline V gene has CDR1 ENHRY and CDR2 SYGVKD. The CDR3 runs 16 residues. Trimming pared 2 bases from V and 0 bases from J, leaving 11 bases between. The CDR3 sequence is CAISEVDRNSNQPQHF. The CDR3 DNA reads as TGTGCCATCAGTGAGGTCGACAGGAATAGCAATCAGCCCCAGCATTTT.

The genes are TRBV10-3 and TRBJ2-1; 7 nucleotides align to TRBD1. CDR3 length: 14 residues. CDR1 and CDR2 from the germline V gene are ENHRY and SYGVKD. Trimming removed 10 bases from V and 1 base from J; junction bases left unmatched: 7. The CDR3, as DNA: TGTGCCAGTTTACGGGACAGTTCCTACAATGAGCAGTTCTTC. Protein sequence: CASLRDSSYNEQFF.

The chain combines TRBV27 with TRBJ1-1; 7 bases agree with TRBD1. Trimming took 5 bases from V and 0 from J; bases not matched to a gene: 6. The CDR3 is 15 residues long. CDR1 MNHEY and CDR2 SMNVEV come from the germline V gene (reference sequence). The CDR3 nucleotides read TGTGCCAGCAGTGACAAGACAGGGATGAACACTGAAGCTTTCTTT. Translating gives CASSDKTGMNTEAFF.

This clone was recorded only once. The chain has TRBV6-5 and TRBJ1-5; the match to TRBD1 covers 7 bases. The CDR3 contains 13 residues. Germline-derived CDR1 and CDR2 are MNHEY and SVGAGI. Trimming took 6 bases from V and 1 from J; bases not matched to a gene: 0. The CDR3 region is CASRQGSNQPQHF. CDR3 coding DNA: TGTGCCAGCAGACAGGGGAGCAATCAGCCCCAGCATTTT.

V is TRBV9 and J is TRBJ2-5, with D possibly TRBD2 on 6 matching bases. CDR1 SGDLS and CDR2 YYNGEE come from the germline V gene. The CDR3 contains 15 residues. The germline V and J ends were trimmed by 0 bases and 3 bases, with 12 bases remaining between them. The CDR3 here is CASSVGVAAKETQYF. CDR3 sequence (DNA): TGTGCCAGCAGCGTAGGGGTAGCGGCGAAAGAGACCCAGTACTTC.

This sequence joins TRBV5-1 and TRBJ2-1; possibly TRBD1 for D (7 bases). Trimming took off 4 bases at V and 9 bases at J, with 17 bases between the two ends. Per the germline V gene, CDR1 is SGHRS and CDR2 is YFSETQ. The length of the CDR3 is 14 residues. The CDR3 sequence is CASSQGDFRSEQFF. CDR3 nucleotides: TGCGCCAGCAGCCAGGGGGACTTCCGTAGTGAGCAGTTCTTC. Variable domain in full (rest from reference TRBV5-1 and TRBJ2-1): KAGVTQTPRYLIKTRGQQVTLSCSPISGHRSVSWYQQTPGQGLQFLFEYFSETQRNKGNFPGRFSGRQFSNSRSEMNVSTLELGDSALYLCASSQGDFRSEQFFGPGTRLTVL.

DNA for the CDR3: TGCAGCGTTGAATTGCAGGGGGCACTCCCAGAGACCCAGTACTTC. Translated, it gives CSVELQGALPETQYF. The chain carries TRBV29-1 and TRBJ2-5; the match to TRBD1 covers 8 bases. Losses at the gene ends were 2 bases for V and 4 bases for J; bases not matched to a gene: 9. Per germline, CDR1 SQVTM and CDR2 ANQGSEA. The CDR3 totals 15 residues.

The chain links TRBV11-3 to TRBJ1-1, with TRBD1 matching 8 bases. The CDR3 covers 13 residues. J was trimmed by 4 bases and V by 4 bases; bases with no gene match: 2. CDR1 is SGHNT, CDR2 YENEEA, per germline. CDR3 DNA sequence: TGTGCCAGCAGCTCCGGACAGGGCACTGAAGCTTTCTTT. It codes for CASSSGQGTEAFF.